The present T cell receptor (beta chain) was sequenced within a study of Ad26.COV2.S vaccination and SARS-CoV-2 variants. The overall study: Participant was drawn from the COV1001 Ad26.COV2.S trial arm. Ad26.COV2.S, an intramuscular injection, was given once or twice 56 days apart.

Findings and limits, study-wide: Quantification of TCR breadth and depth may have yielded underestimates of total T cell responses.

The sample's treatment: some 20 received Ad26.COV2.S at low or high dose, single or two shots; several received placebo; per-sample allocation not given. Collection of samples fell on day 63 after the first vaccine or placebo injection. Donor was an adult aged 18-55 years in Boston. Turning to this clone: Its cognate antigen is unknown.

TCRdb keeps only in-frame clones here, not all; method: immunoSEQ multiplex PCR. The table has 350,000 to 550,000 clones, nearly 90% seen once. This sequence originates from a person between 18 and 59 years old who received the Ad26.COV2.S COVID-19 vaccine or a placebo. The input for sequencing was peripheral blood, taken in a trial of Ad26.COV2.S vaccine versus placebo.

The CDR3 nucleotides are TGTGCCAGCTCACCACCTAACCAGGTTAACTATGGCTACACCTTC. This translates into CASSPPNQVNYGYTF. This rearrangement joins TRBV18 to TRBJ1-2; D remains unclear. The CDR3 runs 15 residues. Germline CDR1 KGHSH, CDR2 LQKENI. V was clipped by 0 bases and J by 1 base, with 9 bases between them.